This T cell receptor (beta chain) came from a study of shared clonotypes between healthy human individuals. The naive CD8 subset, CD45RO-negative cells positively selected for CCR7, excluded terminally differentiated effector memory CD45RA+ cells. From germline, CDR1 is LNHDA and CDR2 SQIVND (reference sequence). With 9 bases removed from V and 1 base from J, the gap between germline ends came to 18 bases. The CDR3 runs to 15 residues. Data came from immunoSEQ multiplex PCR; TCRdb stores just in-frame clones and leaves some out. This table holds nearly 2 million clones, about 95% found once. This chain links TRBV19 with TRBJ1-1; tentatively, D is TRBD1 (5 bases). Sequencing was carried out using naive CD8+ T cells sorted from blood. The origin of this receptor is a man younger than 30 in good health. DNA of the CDR3: TGTGCCAGCCAGGACCGTTGGGGGTCGAACACTGAAGCTTTCTTT. Amino acid sequence: CASQDRWGSNTEAFF.